A selection of T cell receptor beta chains follows, all from one sample in a study of CXCR3-negative and CXCR3-positive naive CD8 T cells. TCRdb re-called the 5' RACE reads; one entry per CDR3 protein, DNA not given. This table lists 35,000 to 55,000 distinct CDR3 sequences. Material: naive CXCR3- CD8+ T cells from blood. Every receptor here comes from a human donor in good health. Some clones in this sample may be carry-over from other donors' samples. The CDR3 runs from the conserved cysteine through the conserved F or W. Fields, in order: J gene, V gene, CDR3 protein.

TRBJ1-3	TRBV28	CASSQTTGPVPGNTIYF
TRBJ2-7	TRBV27	CASSLSLVSGPYEQYF
TRBJ2-1	TRBV7-9	CASSLGSRGHEQFF
TRBJ2-2	TRBV12-3/TRBV12-4	CASHLAGANTGELFF
TRBJ2-7	TRBV10-3	CAISEYGTNSYEQYF
TRBJ2-7	TRBV5-1	CASSLGWGQDSYEQYF
TRBJ1-2	TRBV20-1	CSAPDGNYGYTF
TRBJ1-1	TRBV7-9	CASSHANTEAFF
TRBJ2-2	TRBV28	CASSNIDYLNTGELFF
TRBJ1-1	TRBV6-5	CASSRDPYTEAFF
TRBJ2-3	TRBV7-9	CASSPPVGGLADTQYF
TRBJ2-3	TRBV27	CASSPGPLPITDTQYF
TRBJ2-3	TRBV6-6	CASSYTRPDTQYF
TRBJ1-2	TRBV5-1	CASSSSAYGYTF
TRBJ2-7	TRBV28	CASSLTGEQYF
TRBJ2-1	TRBV7-9	CASSWGTSGFNEQFF
TRBJ1-5	TRBV28	CASSSYRVHNQPQHF
TRBJ2-7	TRBV7-6	CASSLVGDEQYF
TRBJ1-1	TRBV6-5	CASGAGGSQAFF
TRBJ1-1	TRBV29-1	CSDYWAGTEAFF
TRBJ2-7	TRBV6-5	CASSYGPGSYEQYF
TRBJ2-1	TRBV20-1	CSARESKSGGLYNEQFF
TRBJ2-3	TRBV20-1	CSAPLTGTGFYTDTQYF
TRBJ2-7	TRBV2	CASSVGAGQGSYEQYF
TRBJ2-7	TRBV28	CASSLNEGGTEQYF
TRBJ2-2	TRBV6-5	CASSPSGGATTGELFF
TRBJ2-1	TRBV11-2	CASSSEEGLEQFF
TRBJ2-5	TRBV11-2	CASSLKVMGGARQETQYF
TRBJ2-3	TRBV13	CATGGAEGTDTQYF
TRBJ2-7	TRBV12-3/TRBV12-4	CASGPTGGIEQYF
TRBJ2-3	TRBV2	CATVVGTDTQYF
TRBJ2-7	TRBV7-8	CASSSYQDQPGGYEQYF
TRBJ2-7	TRBV7-3	CASSLTTGGQQYF
TRBJ2-2	TRBV5-1	CASSLSVRQANLPGELFF
TRBJ1-5	TRBV13	CASSLRTVNQPQHF
TRBJ1-1	TRBV4-1	CASSQARGVDTEAFF
TRBJ2-7	TRBV6-5	CASVSAAGEPYEQYF
TRBJ1-5	TRBV29-1	CSVLDRPPLHGSNQPQHF
TRBJ2-2	TRBV6-2/TRBV6-3	CASSLDEGPNTGELFF
TRBJ2-7	TRBV7-6	CASSFPRDSGISYEQYF
TRBJ2-7	TRBV7-8	CASSYLAGGSSYEQYF
TRBJ1-5	TRBV4-3	CASSQGVVAQPQHF
TRBJ2-4	TRBV4-3	CASSQGTGTSGLQYF
TRBJ1-1	TRBV9	CASQKGDINTEAFF
TRBJ1-1	TRBV5-1	CASSLKGAGPTEAFF
TRBJ1-6	TRBV14	CASSQLARRDSPLHF
TRBJ2-3	TRBV28	CASIPIETDTQYF
TRBJ2-7	TRBV15	CATSSGRGNYEQYF
TRBJ2-1	TRBV7-2	CASSLGPGDRNEQFF
TRBJ2-2	TRBV6-4	CASTPEAGGNTGELFF
TRBJ2-1	TRBV27	CASSLEHEQFF
TRBJ2-7	TRBV20-1	CSARVRTSAYEQYF
TRBJ2-7	TRBV28	CASSPGLVWNYEQYF
TRBJ1-1	TRBV7-9	CASSPSWGVNTEAFF
TRBJ2-7	TRBV21-1	CASSKHNRLAGPYEQYF
TRBJ2-1	TRBV7-6	CASSAEMGGFAVVLNEQFF
TRBJ1-1	TRBV15	CATSPETTSTEAFF
TRBJ2-3	TRBV12-3/TRBV12-4	CASSFVGDTQYF
TRBJ1-1	TRBV27	CASSLGPGPPNTEAFF
TRBJ2-7	TRBV4-1	CASSQTGREQYF